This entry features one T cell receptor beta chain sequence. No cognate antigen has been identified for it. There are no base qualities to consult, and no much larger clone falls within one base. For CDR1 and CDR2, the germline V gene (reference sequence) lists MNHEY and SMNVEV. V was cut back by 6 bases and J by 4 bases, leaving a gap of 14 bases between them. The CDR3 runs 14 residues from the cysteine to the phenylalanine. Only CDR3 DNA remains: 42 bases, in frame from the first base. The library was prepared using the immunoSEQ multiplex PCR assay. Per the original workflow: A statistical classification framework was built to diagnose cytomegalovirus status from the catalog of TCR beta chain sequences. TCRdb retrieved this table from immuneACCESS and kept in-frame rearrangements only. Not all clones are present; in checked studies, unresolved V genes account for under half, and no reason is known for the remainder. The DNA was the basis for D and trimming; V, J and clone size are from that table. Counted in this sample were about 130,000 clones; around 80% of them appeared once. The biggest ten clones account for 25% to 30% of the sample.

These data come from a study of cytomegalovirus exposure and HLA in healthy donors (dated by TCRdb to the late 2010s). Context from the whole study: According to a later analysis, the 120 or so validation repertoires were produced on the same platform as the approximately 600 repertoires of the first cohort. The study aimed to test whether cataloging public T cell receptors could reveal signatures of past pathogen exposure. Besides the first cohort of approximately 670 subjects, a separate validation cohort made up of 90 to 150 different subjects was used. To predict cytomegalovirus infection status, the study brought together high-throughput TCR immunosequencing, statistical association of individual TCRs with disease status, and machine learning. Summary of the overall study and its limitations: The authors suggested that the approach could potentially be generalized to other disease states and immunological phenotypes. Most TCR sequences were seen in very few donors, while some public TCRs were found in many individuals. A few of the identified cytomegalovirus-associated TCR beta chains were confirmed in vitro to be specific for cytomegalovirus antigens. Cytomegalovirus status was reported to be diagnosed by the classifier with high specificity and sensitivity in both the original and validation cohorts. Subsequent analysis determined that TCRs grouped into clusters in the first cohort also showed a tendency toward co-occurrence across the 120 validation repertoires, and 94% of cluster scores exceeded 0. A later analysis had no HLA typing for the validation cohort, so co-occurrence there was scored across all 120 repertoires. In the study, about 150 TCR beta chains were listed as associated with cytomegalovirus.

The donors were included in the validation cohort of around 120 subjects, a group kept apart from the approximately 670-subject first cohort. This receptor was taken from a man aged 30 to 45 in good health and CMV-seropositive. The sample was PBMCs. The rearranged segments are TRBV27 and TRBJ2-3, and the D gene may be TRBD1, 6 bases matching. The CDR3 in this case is CASSKTGYPDTQYF. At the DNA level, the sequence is TGTGCCAGCAGCAAGACAGGATACCCAGATACGCAGTATTTT.